This T cell receptor beta chain was recorded in a study of blood T cells in healthy people across ages. Whole-study results and caveats: Higher diversity, along with more naive CD4+ cells, distinguished long-lived donors from aged donors. Percentage of naive T cells showed a strong correlation with TCR beta diversity. Estimates drawn from one million T cells were deemed to understate diversity.

About this clonotype: Its antigen remains unidentified.

It was with a sample-barcoded 5' primer and a J-beta primer mix that a second PCR of about 6 to 12 cycles was run. TCRdb re-derived calls from the 5' RACE reads in MiXCR, one entry per CDR3 protein. The table lists nearly 800,000 distinct CDR3 sequences, about 61% of them singletons. Healthy Caucasians from Russia aged about 6 to 90 served as donors. The V gene's germline CDR1 is SGHDT and CDR2 YYEEEE. This CDR3 region has 17 residues. V was clipped by 2 bases and J by 5 bases, with 22 bases between them. The sequencing sample was made of blood. The source is a man aged 35 to 55 in good health. The chain joins TRBV5-6 to TRBJ1-2; D unresolved. The CDR3 region is CASSFLHRPFSRYGYTF. In DNA, the CDR3 is TGTGCCAGCAGCTTCCTCCACCGTCCTTTCTCCCGGTATGGCTACACCTTC.